This T cell receptor (beta chain) stems from a study of metastatic and nonmetastatic thyroid tumors (dated by TCRdb to the early 2020s). With respect to the entire study: The researchers compared repertoires between peripheral blood samples and tumor or nodule tissue samples from patients with malignant or benign thyroid disease. Overall study results and their limits: In both blood and tumor samples, TCR beta diversity was reported to be significantly higher in malignant tumors than in benign nodules.

Inclusive of the bounding cysteine and phenylalanine, the CDR3 is 15 residues long. Of all the DNA, just the CDR3 is kept, 45 bases in frame from base 1. CDR1 and CDR2, per the germline V gene, are SGHDT and YYEEEE. Trimming takes 4 bases off V and 4 bases off J; junction bases not matched to a gene: 10. Concerning this clone: The target of this receptor is not known. No much larger clone is present one base from it, and per-base qualities are unavailable.

Before undergoing thyroid surgery, none of the patients had been given any kind of treatment. The study retrospectively analysed patient clinical samples collected from about 2012 to 2019 using T-cell receptor beta sequencing. The library came from PCR. TCRdb names Illumina HiSeq 4000 as the instrument used. High-throughput sequencing was used to profile the TCR beta-chain CDR3 region of each patient. Under the source paper's analysis protocol: Drawing on CDR3 differences between clinicopathological groups, the researchers built a classifier meant to tell apart patients with distant-metastatic papillary thyroid cancer. The Shannon index was used to assess repertoire diversity, and the Morisita-Horn index was used to assess tumor-blood repertoire similarity. TCRdb reworked the public reads: Q25 trimming with fastp, MiXCR clone assembly, productive beta chains retained. TCRdb assigned the V and J calls; the authors' analysis was not used. Present in this sample are tens of thousands of clones, about 15% of which were seen just once. The ten most abundant clones make up around 19% of the sample.

The receptor chain draws on TRBV5-6 and TRBJ1-1, with 7 bases aligning to TRBD1. The source of this sequence is a female donor with papillary thyroid cancer or a benign thyroid nodule (not recorded which). Some clones in this sample may be carry-over from other donors' samples. The sample consisted of blood. CDR3 sequence: CASSLLDRDVTEAFF. The nucleotides are TGTGCCAGCAGCCTTTTAGACAGGGATGTCACTGAAGCTTTCTTT. Beyond the CDR3, the reference TRBV5-6 and TRBJ1-1 genes provide the residues; the full variable domain reads: DAGVTQSPTHLIKTRGQQVTLRCSPKSGHDTVSWYQQALGQGPQFIFQYYEEEERQRGNFPDRFSGHQFPNYSSELNVNALLLGDSALYLCASSLLDRDVTEAFFGQGTRLTVV.